In its sample, the clone carrying this T cell receptor beta chain was seen a few times. Antigen: not known. These data belong to a study of cytotoxic CD8 clonotypes in ibrutinib-treated CLL. Study-wide background: After a median around 12 months on treatment (6 to 36), response samples were drawn. Study-wide points: Clonality was higher at baseline than in age-matched healthy donors and tracked circulating CD8+ T-cell counts. At progression, clonality fell back toward baseline after rising at ibrutinib response.

Here immunoSEQ multiplex PCR was the method, and the copy in TCRdb shows in-frame clones only, minus some. The data show 250,000 to 350,000 clones, roughly 76% seen once. The CDR3 totals 14 residues. V was shortened by 3 bases and J by 7 bases, with 10 bases between the two germline ends. Germline V lookup: CDR1 LNHDA, CDR2 SQIVND (reference sequence). Sequenced here: PBMCs, sampled at disease progression, from a patient treated with ibrutinib. The receptor was isolated from a human donor with chronic lymphocytic leukemia. The chain uses TRBV19 and TRBJ1-6; no reliable D call. This CDR3 reads CASSMAGLNSPLHF. The CDR3, as DNA: TGTGCCAGTAGTATGGCCGGGTTGAATTCACCCCTCCACTTT.